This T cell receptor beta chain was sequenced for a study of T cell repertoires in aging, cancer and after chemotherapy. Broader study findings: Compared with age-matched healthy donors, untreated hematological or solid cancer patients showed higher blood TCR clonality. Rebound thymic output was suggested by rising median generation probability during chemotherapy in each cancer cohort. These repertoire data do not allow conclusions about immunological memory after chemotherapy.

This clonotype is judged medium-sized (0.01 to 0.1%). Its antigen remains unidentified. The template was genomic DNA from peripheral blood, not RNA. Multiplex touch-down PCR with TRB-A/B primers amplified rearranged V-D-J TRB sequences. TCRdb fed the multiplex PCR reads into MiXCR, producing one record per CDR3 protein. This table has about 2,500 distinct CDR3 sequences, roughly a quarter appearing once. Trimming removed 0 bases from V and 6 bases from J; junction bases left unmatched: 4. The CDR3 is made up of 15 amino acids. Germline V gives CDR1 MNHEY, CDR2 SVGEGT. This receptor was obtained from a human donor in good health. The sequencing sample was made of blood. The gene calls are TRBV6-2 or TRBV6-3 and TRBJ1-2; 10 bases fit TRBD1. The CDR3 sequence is CASSYSTGGANGYTF. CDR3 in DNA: TGTGCCAGCAGTTACTCGACAGGGGGCGCGAATGGCTACACCTTC.